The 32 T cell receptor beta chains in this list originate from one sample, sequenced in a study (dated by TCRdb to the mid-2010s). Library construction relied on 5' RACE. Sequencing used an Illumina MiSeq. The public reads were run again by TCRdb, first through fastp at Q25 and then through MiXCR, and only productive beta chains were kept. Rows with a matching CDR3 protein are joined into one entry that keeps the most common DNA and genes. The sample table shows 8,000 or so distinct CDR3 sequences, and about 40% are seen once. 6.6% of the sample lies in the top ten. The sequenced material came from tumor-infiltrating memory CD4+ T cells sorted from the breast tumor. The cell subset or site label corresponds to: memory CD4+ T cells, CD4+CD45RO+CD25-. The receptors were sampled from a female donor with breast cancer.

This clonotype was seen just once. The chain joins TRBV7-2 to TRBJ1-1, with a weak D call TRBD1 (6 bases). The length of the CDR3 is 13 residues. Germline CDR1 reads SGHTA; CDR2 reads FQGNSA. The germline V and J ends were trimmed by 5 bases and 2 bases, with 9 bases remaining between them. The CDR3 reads CASSDRLNTEAFF. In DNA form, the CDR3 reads TGTGCCAGCAGCGACAGGCTTAACACTGAAGCTTTCTTT.

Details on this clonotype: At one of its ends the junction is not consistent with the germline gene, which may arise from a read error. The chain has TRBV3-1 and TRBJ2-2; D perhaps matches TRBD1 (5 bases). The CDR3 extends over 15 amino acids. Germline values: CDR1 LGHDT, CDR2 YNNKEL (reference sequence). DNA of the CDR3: TGTGCCGGCAGCCAGGGCAGTAAGTACACCGGGGAGCTGTTTTTT. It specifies CAGSQGSKYTGELFF.

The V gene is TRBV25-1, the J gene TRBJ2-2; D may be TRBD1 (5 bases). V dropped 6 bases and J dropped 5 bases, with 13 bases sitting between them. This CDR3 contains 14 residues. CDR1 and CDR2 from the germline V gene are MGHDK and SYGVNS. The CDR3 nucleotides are TGTGCCAGCAGCCAGGGTCATCGGACCGGGGAGCTGTTTTTT. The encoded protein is CASSQGHRTGELFF.

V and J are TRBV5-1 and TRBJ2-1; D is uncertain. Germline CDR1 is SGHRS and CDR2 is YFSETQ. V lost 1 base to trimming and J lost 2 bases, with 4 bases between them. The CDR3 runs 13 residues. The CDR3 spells CASSLSTYNEQFF. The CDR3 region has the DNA TGCGCCAGCAGCTTGTCAACCTACAATGAGCAGTTCTTC.

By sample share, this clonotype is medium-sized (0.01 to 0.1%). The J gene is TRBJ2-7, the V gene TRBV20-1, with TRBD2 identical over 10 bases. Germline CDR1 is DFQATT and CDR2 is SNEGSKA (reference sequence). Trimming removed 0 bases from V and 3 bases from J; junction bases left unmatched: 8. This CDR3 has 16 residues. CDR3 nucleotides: TGCAGTGCTAGAGATTCCCGATCTAGCGGGAGCTACGAGCAGTACTTC. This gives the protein CSARDSRSSGSYEQYF.

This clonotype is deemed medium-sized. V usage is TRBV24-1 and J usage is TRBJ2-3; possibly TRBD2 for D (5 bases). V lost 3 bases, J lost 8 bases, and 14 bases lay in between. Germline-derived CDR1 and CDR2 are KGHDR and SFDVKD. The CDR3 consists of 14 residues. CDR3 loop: CATSDIRESVTQYF. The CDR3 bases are TGTGCCACCAGTGATATTCGGGAATCCGTTACGCAGTATTTT.

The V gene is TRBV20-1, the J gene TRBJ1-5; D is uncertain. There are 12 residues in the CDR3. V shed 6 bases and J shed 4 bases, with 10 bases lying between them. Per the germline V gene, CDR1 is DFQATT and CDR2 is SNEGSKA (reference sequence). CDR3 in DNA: TGCAGTGCGAGCCCGGGGAATCAGCCCCAGCATTTT. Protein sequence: CSASPGNQPQHF.

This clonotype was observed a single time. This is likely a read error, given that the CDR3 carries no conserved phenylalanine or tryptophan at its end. The CDR3 protein is CSAGDGPNNEQFL. CDR3 nucleotide sequence: TGCAGTGCCGGGGACGGACCTAACAATGAGCAGTTCCTC. The rearrangement links TRBV20-1 to TRBJ2-1; TRBD1 or TRBD2 may be the D gene (5 bases each). V lost 6 bases, J lost 5 bases, and 14 bases lay in between. The CDR3 has 13 residues. CDR1 DFQATT and CDR2 SNEGSKA come from the germline V gene (reference sequence).

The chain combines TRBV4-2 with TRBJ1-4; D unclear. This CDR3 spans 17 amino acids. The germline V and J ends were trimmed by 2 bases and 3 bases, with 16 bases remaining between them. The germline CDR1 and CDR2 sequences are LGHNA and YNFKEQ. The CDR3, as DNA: TGTGCCAGCAGCCAAAAATCAGGTGTAAGAGCTAATGAAAAACTGTTTTTT. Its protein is CASSQKSGVRANEKLFF.

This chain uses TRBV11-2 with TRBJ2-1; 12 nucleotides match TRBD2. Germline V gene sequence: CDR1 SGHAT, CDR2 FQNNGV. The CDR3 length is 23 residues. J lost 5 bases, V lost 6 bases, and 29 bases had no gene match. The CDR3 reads CASRTDWSLDQGKRTSGDNEQFF. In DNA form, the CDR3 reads TGTGCCAGCAGAACCGATTGGTCACTAGATCAGGGGAAGAGGACTAGCGGGGACAATGAGCAGTTCTTC.

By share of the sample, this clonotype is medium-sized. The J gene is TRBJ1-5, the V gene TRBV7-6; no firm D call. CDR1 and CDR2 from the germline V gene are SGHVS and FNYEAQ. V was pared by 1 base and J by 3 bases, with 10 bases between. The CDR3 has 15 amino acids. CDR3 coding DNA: TGTGCCAGCAGCTTAGGGCAGTCCCCCAATCAGCCCCAGCATTTT. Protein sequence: CASSLGQSPNQPQHF.

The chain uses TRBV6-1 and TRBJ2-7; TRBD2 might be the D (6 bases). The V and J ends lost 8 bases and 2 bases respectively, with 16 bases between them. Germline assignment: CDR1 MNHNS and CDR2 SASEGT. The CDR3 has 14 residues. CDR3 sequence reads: CASDRQRAAYEQYF. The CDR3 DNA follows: TGTGCCAGCGACCGCCAGCGGGCTGCCTACGAGCAGTACTTC.

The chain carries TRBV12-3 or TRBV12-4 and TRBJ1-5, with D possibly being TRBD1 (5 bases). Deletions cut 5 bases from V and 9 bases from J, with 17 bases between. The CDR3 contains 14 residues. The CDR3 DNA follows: TGTGCCAGCAGTCCCCCGACAGTCTTCAGGCCCCAGCATTTT. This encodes CASSPPTVFRPQHF.

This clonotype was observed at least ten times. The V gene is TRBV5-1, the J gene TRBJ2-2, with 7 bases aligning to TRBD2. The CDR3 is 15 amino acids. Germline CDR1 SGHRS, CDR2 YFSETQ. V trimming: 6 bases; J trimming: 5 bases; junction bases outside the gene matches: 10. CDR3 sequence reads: CASTESGVGTGELFF. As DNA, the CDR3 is TGCGCCAGCACCGAAAGCGGGGTAGGAACCGGGGAGCTGTTTTTT.

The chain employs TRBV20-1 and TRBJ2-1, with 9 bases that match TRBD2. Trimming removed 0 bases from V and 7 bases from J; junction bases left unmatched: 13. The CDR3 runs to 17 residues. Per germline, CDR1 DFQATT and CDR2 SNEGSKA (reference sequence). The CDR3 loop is CSARDGVAGAFVNEQFF. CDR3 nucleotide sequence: TGCAGTGCTAGAGATGGGGTAGCGGGAGCGTTTGTGAATGAGCAGTTCTTC.

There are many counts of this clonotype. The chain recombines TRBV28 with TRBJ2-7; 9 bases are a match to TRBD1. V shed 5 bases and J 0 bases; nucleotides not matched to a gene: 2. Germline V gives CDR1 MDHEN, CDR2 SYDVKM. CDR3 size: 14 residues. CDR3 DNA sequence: TGTGCCAGCAGTGGACAGGGGCACTCCTACGAGCAGTACTTC. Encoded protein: CASSGQGHSYEQYF.

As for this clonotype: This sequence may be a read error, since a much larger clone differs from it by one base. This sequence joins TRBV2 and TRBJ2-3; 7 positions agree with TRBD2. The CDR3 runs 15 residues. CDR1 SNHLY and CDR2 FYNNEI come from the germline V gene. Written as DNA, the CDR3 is TGTGCCAGCAGTGAATCCGGGGGGAACACAGATGCGCAGTATTTT. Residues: CASSESGGNTDAQYF. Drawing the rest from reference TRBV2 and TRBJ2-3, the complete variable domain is EPEVTQTPSHQVTQMGQEVILRCVPISNHLYFYWYRQILGQKVEFLVSFYNNEISEKSEIFDDQFSVERPDGSNFTLKIRSTKLEDSAMYFCASSESGGNTDAQYFGPGTRLTVL.

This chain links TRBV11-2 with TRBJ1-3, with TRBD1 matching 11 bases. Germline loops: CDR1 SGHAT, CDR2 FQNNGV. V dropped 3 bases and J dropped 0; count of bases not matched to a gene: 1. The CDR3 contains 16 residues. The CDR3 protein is CASSLDRGHSGNTIYF. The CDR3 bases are TGTGCCAGCAGCTTGGACAGGGGGCACTCTGGAAACACCATATATTTT. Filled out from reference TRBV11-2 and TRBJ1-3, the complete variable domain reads EAGVAQSPRYKIIEKRQSVAFWCNPISGHATLYWYQQILGQGPKLLIQFQNNGVVDDSQLPKDRFSAERLKGVDSTLKIQPAKLEDSAVYLCASSLDRGHSGNTIYFGEGSWLTVV.

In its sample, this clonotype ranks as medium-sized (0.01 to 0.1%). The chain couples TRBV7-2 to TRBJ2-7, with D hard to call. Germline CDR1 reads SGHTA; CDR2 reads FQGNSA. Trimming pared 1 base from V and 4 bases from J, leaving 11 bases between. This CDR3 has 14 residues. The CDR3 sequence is CASSLEFSSYEQYF. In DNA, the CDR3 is TGTGCCAGCAGCTTAGAATTTTCGTCTTACGAGCAGTACTTC.

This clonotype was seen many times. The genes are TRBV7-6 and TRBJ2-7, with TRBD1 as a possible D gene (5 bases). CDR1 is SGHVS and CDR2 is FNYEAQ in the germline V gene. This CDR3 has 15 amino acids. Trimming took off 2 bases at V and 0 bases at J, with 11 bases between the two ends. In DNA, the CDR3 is TGTGCCAGCAGCTTAAATAGGGGTTTCTCCTACGAGCAGTACTTC. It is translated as CASSLNRGFSYEQYF.

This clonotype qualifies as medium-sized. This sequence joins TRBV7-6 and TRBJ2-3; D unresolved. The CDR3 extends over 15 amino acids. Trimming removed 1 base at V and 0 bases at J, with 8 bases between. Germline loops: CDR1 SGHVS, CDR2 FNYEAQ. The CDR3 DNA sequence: TGTGCCAGCAGCTTAGGAGTGAGGAGCACAGATACGCAGTATTTT. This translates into CASSLGVRSTDTQYF.

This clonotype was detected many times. CDR3 sequence (DNA): TGTGCCAGCAGTAGGGGGGCTAACTATGGCTACACCTTC. Translating it yields CASSRGANYGYTF. The gene calls are TRBV2 and TRBJ1-2, with D perhaps TRBD1 (6 bases). This CDR3 contains 13 residues. CDR1 and CDR2 from the germline V gene are SNHLY and FYNNEI. Trimming shortened V by 5 bases and J by 0 bases, and 7 bases separated the two germline ends.

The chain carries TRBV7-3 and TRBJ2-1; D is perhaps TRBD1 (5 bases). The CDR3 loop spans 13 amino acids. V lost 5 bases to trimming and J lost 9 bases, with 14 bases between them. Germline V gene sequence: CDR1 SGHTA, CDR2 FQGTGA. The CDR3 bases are TGTGCCAGCAGCCCTTCTCTGGGGCTTGAGCAGTTCTTC. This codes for CASSPSLGLEQFF. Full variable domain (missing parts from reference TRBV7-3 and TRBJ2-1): GAGVSQTPSNKVTEKGKYVELRCDPISGHTALYWYRQSLGQGPEFLIYFQGTGAADDSGLPNDRFFAVRPEGSVSTLKIQRTERGDSAVYLCASSPSLGLEQFFGPGTRLTVL.

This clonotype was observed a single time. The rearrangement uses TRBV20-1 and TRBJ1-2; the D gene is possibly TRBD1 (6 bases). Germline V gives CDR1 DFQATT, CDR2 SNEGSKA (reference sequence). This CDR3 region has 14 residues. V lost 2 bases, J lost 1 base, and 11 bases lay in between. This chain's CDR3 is CSARTQGNNYGYTF. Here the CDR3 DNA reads TGCAGTGCTAGAACTCAGGGGAATAACTATGGCTACACCTTC.

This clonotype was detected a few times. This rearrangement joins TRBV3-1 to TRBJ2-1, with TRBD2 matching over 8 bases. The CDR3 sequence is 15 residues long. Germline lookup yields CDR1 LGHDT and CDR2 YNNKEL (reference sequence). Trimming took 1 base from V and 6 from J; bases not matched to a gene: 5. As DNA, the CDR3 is TGTGCCAGCAGCCAAGGGCCGGGAGGGAGCAATGAGCAGTTCTTC. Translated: CASSQGPGGSNEQFF.

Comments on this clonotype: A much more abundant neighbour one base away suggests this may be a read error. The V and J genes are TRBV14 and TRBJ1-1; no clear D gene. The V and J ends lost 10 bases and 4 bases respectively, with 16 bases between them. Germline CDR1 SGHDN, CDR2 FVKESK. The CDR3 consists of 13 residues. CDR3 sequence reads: CANRKTGVTEAFF. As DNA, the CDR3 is TGTGCCAACAGAAAGACGGGCGTCACTGAAGCTTTCTTT.

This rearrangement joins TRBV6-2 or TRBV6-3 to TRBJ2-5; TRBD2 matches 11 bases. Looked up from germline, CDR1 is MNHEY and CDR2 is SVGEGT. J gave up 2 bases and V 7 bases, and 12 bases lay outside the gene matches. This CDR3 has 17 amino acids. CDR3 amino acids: CASMSGAGTSGQETQYF. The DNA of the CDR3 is TGTGCCAGCATGTCCGGCGCGGGGACTAGCGGACAAGAGACCCAGTACTTC.

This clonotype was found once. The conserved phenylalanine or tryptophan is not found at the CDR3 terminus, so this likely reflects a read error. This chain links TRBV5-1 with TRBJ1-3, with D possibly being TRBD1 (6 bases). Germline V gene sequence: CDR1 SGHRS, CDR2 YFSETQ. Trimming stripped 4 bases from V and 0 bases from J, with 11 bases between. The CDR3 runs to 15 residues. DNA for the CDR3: TGCGCCAGCAGCCCGGACAGCAACTCTGGAAACACCATATATCTT. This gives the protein CASSPDSNSGNTIYL.

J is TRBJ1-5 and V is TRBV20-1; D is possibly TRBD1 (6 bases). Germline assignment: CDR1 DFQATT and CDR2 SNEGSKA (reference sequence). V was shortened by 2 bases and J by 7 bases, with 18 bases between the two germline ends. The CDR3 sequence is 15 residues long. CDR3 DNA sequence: TGCAGTGCTAGACCTCAGAAGGGGGATTGGCAGCCCCAGCATTTT. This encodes CSARPQKGDWQPQHF.

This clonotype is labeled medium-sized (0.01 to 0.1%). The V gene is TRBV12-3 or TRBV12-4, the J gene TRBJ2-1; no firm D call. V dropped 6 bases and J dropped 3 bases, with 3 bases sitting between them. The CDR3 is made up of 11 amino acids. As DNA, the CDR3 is TGTGCCAGCAGCCTCTACAATGAGCAGTTCTTC. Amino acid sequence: CASSLYNEQFF.

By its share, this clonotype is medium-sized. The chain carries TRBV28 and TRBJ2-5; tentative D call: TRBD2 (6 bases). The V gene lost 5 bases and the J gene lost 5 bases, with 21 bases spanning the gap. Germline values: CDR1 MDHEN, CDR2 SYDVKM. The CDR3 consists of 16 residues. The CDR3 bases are TGTGCCAGCAGTGGGGGGTTGAACCACGGTGAGGAGACCCAGTACTTC. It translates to CASSGGLNHGEETQYF. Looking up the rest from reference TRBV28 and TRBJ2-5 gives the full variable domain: DVKVTQSSRYLVKRTGEKVFLECVQDMDHENMFWYRQDPGLGLRLIYFSYDVKMKEKGDIPEGYSVSREKKERFSLILESASTNQTSMYLCASSGGLNHGEETQYFGPGTRLLVL.

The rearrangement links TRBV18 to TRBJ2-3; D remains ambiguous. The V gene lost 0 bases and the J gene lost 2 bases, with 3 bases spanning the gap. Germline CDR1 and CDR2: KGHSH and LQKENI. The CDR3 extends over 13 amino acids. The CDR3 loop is CASSPPVTDTQYF. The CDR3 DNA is TGTGCCAGCTCACCACCGGTCACAGATACGCAGTATTTT.